Reported below is one TCR beta chain. Its specificity is not known. The record originates from a study of blood T cells in healthy people across ages. This CDR3 has 13 amino acids. Germline V gives CDR1 MNHEY, CDR2 SVGAGI. The V gene lost 6 bases and the J gene lost 2 bases, with 11 bases spanning the gap. Together with a sample-barcoded 5' primer, a J-beta primer mix was included in a second PCR lasting about 6 to 11 cycles. A tag from a template-switch adaptor with 12 random nucleotides marked each cDNA molecule. TCRdb passed the 5' RACE reads through MiXCR, listing each CDR3 protein once. The sample carries roughly 1.4 million distinct CDR3 sequences, roughly 60% recorded once. The study, taken as a whole, reports: In older individuals, TCR beta diversity per million T cells was lower, falling roughly linearly with age.

The specimen sequenced was blood. The origin of this receptor is a young man in good health. The rearrangement uses TRBV6-5 and TRBJ2-7; the D is unclear. The CDR3 DNA follows: TGTGCCAGCAGGGGGAACCTGGCCTACGAGCAGTACTTC. Amino acids: CASRGNLAYEQYF.